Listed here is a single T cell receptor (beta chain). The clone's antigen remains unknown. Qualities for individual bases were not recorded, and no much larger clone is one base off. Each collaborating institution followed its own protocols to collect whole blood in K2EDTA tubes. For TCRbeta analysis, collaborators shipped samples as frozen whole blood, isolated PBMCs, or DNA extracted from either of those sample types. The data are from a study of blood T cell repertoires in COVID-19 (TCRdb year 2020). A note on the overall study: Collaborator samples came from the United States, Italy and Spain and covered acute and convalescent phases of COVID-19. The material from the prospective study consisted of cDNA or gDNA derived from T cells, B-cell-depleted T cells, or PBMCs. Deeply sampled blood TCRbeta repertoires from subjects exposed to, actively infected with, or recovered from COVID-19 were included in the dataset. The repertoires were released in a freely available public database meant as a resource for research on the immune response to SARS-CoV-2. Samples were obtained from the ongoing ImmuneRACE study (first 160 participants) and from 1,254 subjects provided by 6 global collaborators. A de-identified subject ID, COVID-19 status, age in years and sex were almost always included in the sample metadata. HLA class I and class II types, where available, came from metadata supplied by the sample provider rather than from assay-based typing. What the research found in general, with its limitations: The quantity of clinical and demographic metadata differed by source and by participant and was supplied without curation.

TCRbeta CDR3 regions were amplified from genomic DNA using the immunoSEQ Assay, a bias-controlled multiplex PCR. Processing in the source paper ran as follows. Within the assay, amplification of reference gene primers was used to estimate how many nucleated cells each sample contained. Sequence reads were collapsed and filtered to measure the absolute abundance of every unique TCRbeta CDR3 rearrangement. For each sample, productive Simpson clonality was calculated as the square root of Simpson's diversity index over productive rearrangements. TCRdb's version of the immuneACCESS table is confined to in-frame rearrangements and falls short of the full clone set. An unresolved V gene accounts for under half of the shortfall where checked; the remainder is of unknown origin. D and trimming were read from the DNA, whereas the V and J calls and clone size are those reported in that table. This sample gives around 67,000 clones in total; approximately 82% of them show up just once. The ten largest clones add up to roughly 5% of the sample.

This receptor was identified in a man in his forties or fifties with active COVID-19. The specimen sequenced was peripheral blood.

In nucleotide form, the sequence is TGTGCCAGCTCACCAGCGGGGCCTAATGAAAAACTGTTTTTT. Its product reads: CASSPAGPNEKLFF. The sequence links TRBV18 to TRBJ1-4, with TRBD1 as a weak D call on 5 bases. The CDR3 covers 14 residues, taking in both the cysteine and the phenylalanine. The sequence is cut down to CDR3 DNA, 42 bases in frame from base 1. V is reduced by 2 bases and J by 3 bases, leaving a spacing of 7 bases between them. The germline V gene gives CDR1 as KGHSH and CDR2 as LQKENI.